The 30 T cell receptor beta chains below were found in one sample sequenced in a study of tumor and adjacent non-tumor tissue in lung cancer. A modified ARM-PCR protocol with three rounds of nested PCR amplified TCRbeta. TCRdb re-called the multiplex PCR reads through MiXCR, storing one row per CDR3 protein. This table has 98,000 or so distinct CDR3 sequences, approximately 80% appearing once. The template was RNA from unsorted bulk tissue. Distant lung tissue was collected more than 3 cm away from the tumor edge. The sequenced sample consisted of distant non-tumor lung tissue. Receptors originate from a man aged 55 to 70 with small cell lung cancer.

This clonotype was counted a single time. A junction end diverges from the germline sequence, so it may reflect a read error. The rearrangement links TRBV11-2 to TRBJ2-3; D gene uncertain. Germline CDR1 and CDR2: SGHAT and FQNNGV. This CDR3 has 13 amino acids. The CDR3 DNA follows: TGTGCCAGCGGCTTAGAGTGGACGGATACGCAGTATTTT. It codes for CASGLEWTDTQYF. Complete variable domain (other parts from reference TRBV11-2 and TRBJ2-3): EAGVAQSPRYKIIEKRQSVAFWCNPISGHATLYWYQQILGQGPKLLIQFQNNGVVDDSQLPKDRFSAERLKGVDSTLKIQPAKLEDSAVYLCASGLEWTDTQYFGPGTRLTVL.

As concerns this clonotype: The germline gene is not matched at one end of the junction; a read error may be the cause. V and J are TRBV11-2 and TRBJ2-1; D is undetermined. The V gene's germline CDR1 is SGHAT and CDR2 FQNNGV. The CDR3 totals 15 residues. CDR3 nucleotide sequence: TGTGCCAGCAGCTTATGGTACGGACGTAACAATGAGCTGTTCTTC. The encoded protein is CASSLWYGRNNELFF.

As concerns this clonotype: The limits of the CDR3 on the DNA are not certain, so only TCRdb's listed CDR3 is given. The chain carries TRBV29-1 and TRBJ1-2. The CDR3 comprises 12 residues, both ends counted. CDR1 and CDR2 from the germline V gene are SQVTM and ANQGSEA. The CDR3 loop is CSVAGWGYGNTF.

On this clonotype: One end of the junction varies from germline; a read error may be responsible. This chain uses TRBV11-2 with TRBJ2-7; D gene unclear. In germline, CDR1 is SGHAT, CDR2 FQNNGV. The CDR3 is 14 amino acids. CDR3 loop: CASSLEVGCYEQYF. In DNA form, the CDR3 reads TGTGCCAGTAGCTTAGAAGTCGGATGCTACGAGCAGTACTTT. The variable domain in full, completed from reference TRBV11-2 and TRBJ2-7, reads EAGVAQSPRYKIIEKRQSVAFWCNPISGHATLYWYQQILGQGPKLLIQFQNNGVVDDSQLPKDRFSAERLKGVDSTLKIQPAKLEDSAVYLCASSLEVGCYEQYFGPGTRLTVT.

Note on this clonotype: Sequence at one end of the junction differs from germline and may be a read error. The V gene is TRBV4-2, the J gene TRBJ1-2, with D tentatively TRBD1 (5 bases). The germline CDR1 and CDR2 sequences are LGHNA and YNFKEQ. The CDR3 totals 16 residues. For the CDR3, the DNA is TGTGCCATCAGCCAAGATAGAGGGACGTCCTATGGTGGCTACACCTTC. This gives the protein CAISQDRGTSYGGYTF.

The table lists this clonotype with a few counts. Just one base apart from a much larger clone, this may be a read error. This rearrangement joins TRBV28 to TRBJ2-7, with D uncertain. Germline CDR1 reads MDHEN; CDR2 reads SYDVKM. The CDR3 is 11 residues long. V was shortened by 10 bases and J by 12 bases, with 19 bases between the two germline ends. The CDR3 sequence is CANTGQRALYF. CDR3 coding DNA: TGTGCCAACACCGGCCAGCGAGCTTTGTACTTC.

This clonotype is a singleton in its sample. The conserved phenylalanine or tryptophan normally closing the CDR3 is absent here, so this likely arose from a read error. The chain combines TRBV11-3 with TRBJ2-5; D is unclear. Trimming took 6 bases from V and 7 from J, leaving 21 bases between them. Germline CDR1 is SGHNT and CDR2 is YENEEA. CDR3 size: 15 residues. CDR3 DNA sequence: TGTGCCAGCAGTTCCGCGAGCAATCAGTTCGGGACCCAGTACCTC. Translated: CASSSASNQFGTQYL.

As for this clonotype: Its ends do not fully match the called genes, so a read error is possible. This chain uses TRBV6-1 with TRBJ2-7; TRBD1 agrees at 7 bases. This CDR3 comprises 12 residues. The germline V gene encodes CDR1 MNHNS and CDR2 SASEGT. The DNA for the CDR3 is TGTGCCAGCCGGGACAGATCATACGAGCACTACTTC. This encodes CASRDRSYEHYF.

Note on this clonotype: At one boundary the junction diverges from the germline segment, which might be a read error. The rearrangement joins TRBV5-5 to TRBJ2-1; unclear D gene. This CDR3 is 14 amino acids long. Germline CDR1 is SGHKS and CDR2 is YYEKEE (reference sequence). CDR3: CVSSFFRTYNEQFF. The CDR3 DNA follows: TGTGTCAGCAGCTTTTTCAGGACCTACAATGAGCAGTTCTTC. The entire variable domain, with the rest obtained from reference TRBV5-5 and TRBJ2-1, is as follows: DAGVTQSPTHLIKTRGQQVTLRCSPISGHKSVSWYQQVLGQGPQFIFQYYEKEERGRGNFPDRFSARQFPNYSSELNVNALLLGDSALYLCVSSFFRTYNEQFFGPGTRLTVL.

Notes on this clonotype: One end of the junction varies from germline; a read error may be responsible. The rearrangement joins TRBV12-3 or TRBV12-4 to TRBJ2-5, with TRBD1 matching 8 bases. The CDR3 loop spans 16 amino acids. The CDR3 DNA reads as TGTGCCAGCAGTACCAGCACTGGGACAGGAGGAGAGACCCAGTATTTC. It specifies CASSTSTGTGGETQYF.

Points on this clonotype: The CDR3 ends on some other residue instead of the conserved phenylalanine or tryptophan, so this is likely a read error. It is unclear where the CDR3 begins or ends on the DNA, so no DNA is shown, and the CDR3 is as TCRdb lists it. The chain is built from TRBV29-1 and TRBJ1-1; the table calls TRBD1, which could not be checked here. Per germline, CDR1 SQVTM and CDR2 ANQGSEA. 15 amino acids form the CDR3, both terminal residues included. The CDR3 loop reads CSAEDNWGGETEAFS.

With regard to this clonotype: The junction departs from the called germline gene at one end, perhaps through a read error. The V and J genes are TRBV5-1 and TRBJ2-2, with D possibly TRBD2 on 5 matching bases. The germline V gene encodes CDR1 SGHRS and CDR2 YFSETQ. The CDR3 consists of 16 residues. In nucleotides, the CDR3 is TGCGTCAGCATCTTGGGCGCCGGGGAGATCACCGGGGAGCTGTTTTTT. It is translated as CVSILGAGEITGELFF.

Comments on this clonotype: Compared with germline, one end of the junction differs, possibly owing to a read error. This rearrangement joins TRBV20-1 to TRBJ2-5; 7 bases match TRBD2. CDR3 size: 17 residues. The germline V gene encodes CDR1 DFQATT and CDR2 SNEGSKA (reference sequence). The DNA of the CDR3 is TGCGGTGCTAGAGGAGGGGTTGCTAGCGGACCTCAAGGGACCCAGTACTTC. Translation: CGARGGVASGPQGTQYF.

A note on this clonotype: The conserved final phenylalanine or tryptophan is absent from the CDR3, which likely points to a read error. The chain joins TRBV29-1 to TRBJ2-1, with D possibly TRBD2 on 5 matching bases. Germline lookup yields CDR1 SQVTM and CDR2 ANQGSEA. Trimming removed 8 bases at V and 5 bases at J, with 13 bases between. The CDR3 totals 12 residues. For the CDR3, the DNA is TGCAGCTTAGCGATGGTAAACAATGAGCAGTTCCTC. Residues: CSLAMVNNEQFL.

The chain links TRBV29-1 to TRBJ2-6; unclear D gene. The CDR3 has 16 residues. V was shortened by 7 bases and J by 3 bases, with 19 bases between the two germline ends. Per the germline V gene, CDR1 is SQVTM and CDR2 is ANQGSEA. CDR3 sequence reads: CSAQSGRNYGANVLTF. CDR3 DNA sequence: TGCAGCGCCCAAAGTGGACGCAACTATGGGGCCAACGTCCTGACTTTC.

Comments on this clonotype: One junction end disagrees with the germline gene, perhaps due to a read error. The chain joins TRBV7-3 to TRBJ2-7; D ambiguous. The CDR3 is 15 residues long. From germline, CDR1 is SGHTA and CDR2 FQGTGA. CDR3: CVSSLSPGNSYEQYF. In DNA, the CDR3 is TGTGTCAGCAGCTTATCTCCTGGGAACTCCTACGAGCAGTACTTC.

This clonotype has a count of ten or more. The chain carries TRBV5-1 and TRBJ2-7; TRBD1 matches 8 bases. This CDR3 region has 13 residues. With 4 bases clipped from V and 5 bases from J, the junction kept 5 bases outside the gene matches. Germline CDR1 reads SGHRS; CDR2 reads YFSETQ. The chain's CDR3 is CASSRDRGHEQYF. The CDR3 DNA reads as TGCGCCAGCAGCAGAGACAGGGGCCACGAGCAGTACTTC.

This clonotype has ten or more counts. The CDR3 bases are TGTGCCAACTCCCGGGGGGGAGGCCAAGAGACCCAGTACTTC. Its translation is CANSRGGGQETQYF. The chain employs TRBV6-1 and TRBJ2-5; 8 bases line up with TRBD2. The length of the CDR3 is 14 residues. The germline CDR1 and CDR2 sequences are MNHNS and SASEGT. V lost 10 bases and J lost 1; bases outside the gene matches: 8.

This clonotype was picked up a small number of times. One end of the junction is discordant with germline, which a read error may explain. The CDR3: CASSSVANTVELSF. CDR3 DNA sequence: TGTGCCAGCAGTTCCGTCGCGAACACCGTGGAGCTGTCTTTT. This chain uses TRBV5-4 with TRBJ2-2; D is unclear. CDR1 is SGHNT and CDR2 is YYREEE in the germline V gene (reference sequence). The CDR3 is 14 amino acids.

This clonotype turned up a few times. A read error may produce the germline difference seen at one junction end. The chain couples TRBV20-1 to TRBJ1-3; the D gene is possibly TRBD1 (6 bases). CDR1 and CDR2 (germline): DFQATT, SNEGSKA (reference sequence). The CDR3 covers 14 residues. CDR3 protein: CSASTTGLRNTVYF. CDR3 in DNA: TGCAGTGCTAGTACGACAGGTCTGAGGAACACCGTATATTTT.

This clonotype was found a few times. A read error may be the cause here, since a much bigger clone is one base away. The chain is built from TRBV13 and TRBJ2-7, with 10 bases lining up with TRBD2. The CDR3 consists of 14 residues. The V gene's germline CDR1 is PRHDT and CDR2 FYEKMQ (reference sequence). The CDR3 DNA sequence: TGTGTCAGCAGCTTAGGACTAGCGGCCTACGAGCAGTACTTC. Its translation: CVSSLGLAAYEQYF. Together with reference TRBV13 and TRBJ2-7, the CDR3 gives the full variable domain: AAGVIQSPRHLIKEKRETATLKCYPIPRHDTVYWYQQGPGQDPQFLISFYEKMQSDKGSIPDRFSAQQFSDYHSELNMSSLELGDSALYFCVSSLGLAAYEQYFGPGTRLTVT.

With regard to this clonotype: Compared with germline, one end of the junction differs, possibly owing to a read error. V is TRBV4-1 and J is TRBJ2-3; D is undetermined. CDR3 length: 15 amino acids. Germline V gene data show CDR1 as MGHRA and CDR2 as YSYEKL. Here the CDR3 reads CTSSQTTVSRDTQYF. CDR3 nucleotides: TGCACCAGCAGTCAAACAACAGTCAGCAGGGATACGCAGTATTTT.

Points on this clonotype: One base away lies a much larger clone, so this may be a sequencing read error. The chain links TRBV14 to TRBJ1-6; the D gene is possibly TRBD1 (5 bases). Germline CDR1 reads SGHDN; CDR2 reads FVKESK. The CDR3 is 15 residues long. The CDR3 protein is CASSHSTRGNSPLQF. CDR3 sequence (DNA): TGTGCCAGCAGCCATTCGACGCGGGGGAATTCACCCCTCCAGTTT.

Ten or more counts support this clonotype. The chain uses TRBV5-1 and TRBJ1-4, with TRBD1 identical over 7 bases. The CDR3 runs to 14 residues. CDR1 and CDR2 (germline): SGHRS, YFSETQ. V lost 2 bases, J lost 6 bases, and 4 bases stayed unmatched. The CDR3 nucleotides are TGCGCCAGCAGCTTACAGGGGACTTATGAAAAACTGTTTTTT. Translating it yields CASSLQGTYEKLFF.

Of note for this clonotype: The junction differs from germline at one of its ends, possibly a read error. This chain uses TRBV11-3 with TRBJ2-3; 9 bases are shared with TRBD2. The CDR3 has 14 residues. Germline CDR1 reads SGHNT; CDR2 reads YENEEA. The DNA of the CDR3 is TGTGCCGGCAGCCGGACTAGCGCGAGAGATACGCTGTATTTT. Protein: CAGSRTSARDTLYF.

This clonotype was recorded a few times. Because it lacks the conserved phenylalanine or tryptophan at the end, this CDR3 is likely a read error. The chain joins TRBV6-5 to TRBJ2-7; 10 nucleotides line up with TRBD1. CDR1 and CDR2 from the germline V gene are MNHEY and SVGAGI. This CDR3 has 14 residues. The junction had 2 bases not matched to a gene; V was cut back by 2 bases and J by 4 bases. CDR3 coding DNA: TGTGCCAGCAGTTACGGACAGGGGGTATACGAGCAGTACTTA. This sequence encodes CASSYGQGVYEQYL.

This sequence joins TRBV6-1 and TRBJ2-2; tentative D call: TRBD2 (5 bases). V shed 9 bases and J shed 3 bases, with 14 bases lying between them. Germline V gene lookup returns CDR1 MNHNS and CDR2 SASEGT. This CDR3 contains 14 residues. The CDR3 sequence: CASRLTGDTGELFF. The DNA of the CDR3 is TGTGCCAGTAGACTAACGGGTGACACCGGGGAGCTGTTTTTT.

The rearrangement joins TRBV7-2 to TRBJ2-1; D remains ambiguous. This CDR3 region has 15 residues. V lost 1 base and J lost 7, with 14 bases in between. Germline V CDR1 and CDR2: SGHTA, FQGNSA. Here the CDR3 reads CASSLDRHPGNEQFF. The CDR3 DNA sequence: TGTGCCAGCAGCTTAGACCGTCACCCCGGGAATGAGCAGTTCTTC.

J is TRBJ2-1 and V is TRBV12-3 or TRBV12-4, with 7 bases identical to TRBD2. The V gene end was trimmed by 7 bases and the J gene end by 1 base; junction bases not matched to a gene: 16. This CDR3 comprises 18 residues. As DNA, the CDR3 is TGTGCCAGCATATCCCCAGCGGGGTGGGGGAGATCCTACAATGAGCAGTTCTTC. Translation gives CASISPAGWGRSYNEQFF.

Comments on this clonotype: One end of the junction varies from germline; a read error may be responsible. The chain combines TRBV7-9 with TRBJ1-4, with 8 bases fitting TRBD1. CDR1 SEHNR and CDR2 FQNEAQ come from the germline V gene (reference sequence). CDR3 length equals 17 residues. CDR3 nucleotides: TGTGCCGGCAGCTTAGATTTCCGGGACAGGTACTATGAAAAACTGTTTTTT. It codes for CAGSLDFRDRYYEKLFF.